The 20 T cell receptor beta chains below were found in one sample sequenced in a study of cytomegalovirus exposure and HLA in healthy donors. The primer mix had 60 Vbeta and 13 Jbeta primers. Profiled with immunoSEQ multiplex PCR; TCRdb holds only in-frame clones, not every one. Among approximately 110,000 clones listed, 75% to 85% were seen once. Input material: PBMCs. These receptors all come from a man aged 18 to 29 in good health and CMV-seronegative.

The chain joins TRBV5-1 to TRBJ1-1; TRBD1 might be the D (6 bases). Germline lookup yields CDR1 SGHRS and CDR2 YFSETQ. CDR3 length: 15 residues. The ends were cut back, 7 bases at V and 5 bases at J, with 21 bases in the middle. CDR3 sequence: CASWSRQGSLTEAFF. In DNA, the CDR3 is TGCGCCAGCTGGTCCAGGCAGGGGTCGTTGACTGAAGCTTTCTTT.

The J gene is TRBJ2-2, the V gene TRBV4-2, with 15 bases matching TRBD2. The CDR3 sequence is 21 residues long. Unmatched junction bases numbered 14, after V lost 1 base and J lost 5 bases. CDR1 LGHNA and CDR2 YNFKEQ come from the germline V gene. The CDR3 is CASSQGPGLAGGPLGTGELFF. The CDR3 coding sequence is TGTGCCAGCAGCCAAGGACCGGGACTAGCGGGAGGACCCCTAGGAACCGGGGAGCTGTTTTTT.

The chain combines TRBV12-5 with TRBJ2-7, with D possibly being TRBD2 (5 bases). In germline, CDR1 is LGHNT, CDR2 FRNRAP. The ends were cut back, 0 bases at V and 2 bases at J, with 17 bases in the middle. The CDR3 totals 17 residues. The DNA for the CDR3 is TGTGCTAGTGGTTTGGTACTTCAAGCGGAGACCCCCTACGAGCAGTACTTC. Translation: CASGLVLQAETPYEQYF. The variable domain in full, completed from reference TRBV12-5 and TRBJ2-7, reads DARVTQTPRHKVTEMGQEVTMRCQPILGHNTVFWYRQTMMQGLELLAYFRNRAPLDDSGMPKDRFSAEMPDATLATLKIQPSEPRDSAVYFCASGLVLQAETPYEQYFGPGTRLTVT.

The J gene is TRBJ1-5, the V gene TRBV7-8, with TRBD1 matching 9 bases. This CDR3 spans 16 amino acids. Germline CDR1 SGHVS, CDR2 FQNEAQ. The V gene end was trimmed by 4 bases and the J gene end by 7 bases; junction bases not matched to a gene: 11. CDR3 in amino acids: CASSSMLTGGGQPQHF. The CDR3 DNA sequence: TGTGCCAGCAGCTCAATGTTGACAGGGGGAGGGCAGCCCCAGCATTTT. Looking up the rest from reference TRBV7-8 and TRBJ1-5 gives the full variable domain: GAGVSQSPRYKVAKRGQDVALRCDPISGHVSLFWYQQALGQGPEFLTYFQNEAQLDKSGLPSDRFFAERPEGSVSTLKIQRTQQEDSAVYLCASSSMLTGGGQPQHFGDGTRLSIL.

The rearrangement links TRBV9 to TRBJ2-1, with 14 positions matching TRBD2. The CDR3 runs to 18 residues. Trimming cost V 4 bases and J 8 bases; bases outside gene matches: 14. Germline CDR1 is SGDLS and CDR2 is YYNGEE. The CDR3 region is CASSLTSGRAPTHDEQFF. The CDR3 DNA reads TGTGCCAGCAGCTTGACTAGCGGGAGGGCCCCCACACACGATGAGCAGTTCTTC.

J is TRBJ1-1 and V is TRBV7-9; the match to TRBD1 covers 8 bases. The V and J ends lost 3 bases and 6 bases, in that order; junction bases with no gene match: 6. Looked up from germline, CDR1 is SEHNR and CDR2 is FQNEAQ (reference sequence). The CDR3 length is 14 residues. CDR3 sequence: CASSFRTGIAEAFF. CDR3 nucleotides: TGTGCCAGCAGCTTCAGGACAGGGATTGCTGAAGCTTTCTTT.

This sequence joins TRBV19 and TRBJ1-5, with 11 positions matching TRBD1. The CDR3 length is 15 residues. J lost 4 bases, V lost 5 bases, and 4 bases had no gene match. Germline assignment: CDR1 LNHDA and CDR2 SQIVND (reference sequence). CDR3 protein: CASSFGDRGNQPQHF. The CDR3 DNA follows: TGTGCCAGTAGTTTCGGGGACAGGGGGAATCAGCCCCAGCATTTT.

This sequence joins TRBV7-8 and TRBJ2-7; 10 bases fit TRBD2. Unmatched junction bases numbered 5, after V lost 0 bases and J lost 6 bases. The germline gives CDR1 SGHVS, CDR2 FQNEAQ. This CDR3 is 15 amino acids long. The CDR3 DNA reads TGTGCCAGCAGCTTAGCCCTAGCGGGAGTTGGCGAGCAGTACTTC. It specifies CASSLALAGVGEQYF.

The chain combines TRBV7-2 with TRBJ2-5; 12 bases match TRBD2. Unmatched junction bases numbered 8, after V lost 1 base and J lost 5 bases. CDR1 and CDR2 (germline): SGHTA, FQGNSA. The CDR3 extends over 17 amino acids. The CDR3 DNA follows: TGTGCCAGCAGCTTAGGTCCGACTAGCGGGAGAATGGAGACCCAGTACTTC. Amino acid sequence: CASSLGPTSGRMETQYF. Together with reference TRBV7-2 and TRBJ2-5, the CDR3 gives the full variable domain: GAGVSQSPSNKVTEKGKDVELRCDPISGHTALYWYRQSLGQGLEFLIYFQGNSAPDKSGLPSDRFSAERTGGSVSTLTIQRTQQEDSAVYLCASSLGPTSGRMETQYFGPGTRLLVL.

The chain joins TRBV6-6 to TRBJ1-2; D remains ambiguous. V gave up 6 bases and J gave up 3 bases, with 11 bases separating them. Per germline, CDR1 MNHNY and CDR2 SVGAGI (reference sequence). The CDR3 is made up of 13 amino acids. CDR3 DNA: TGTGCCAGCAGCCAAGACGGGGACTATGGCTACACCTTC. Translation gives CASSQDGDYGYTF.

The chain combines TRBV12-5 with TRBJ2-7, with D unresolved. Germline V CDR1 and CDR2: LGHNT, FRNRAP. The CDR3 is 11 amino acids. V shed 5 bases and J shed 7 bases, with 9 bases lying between them. This CDR3 is CASGQSLEQYF. The DNA of the CDR3 is TGTGCTAGTGGTCAGTCTCTTGAGCAGTACTTC.

The chain has TRBV30 and TRBJ2-7, with TRBD2 as a possible D gene (6 bases). Germline V gene sequence: CDR1 GTSNPN, CDR2 SVGIG (reference sequence). The CDR3 consists of 13 residues. Trimming took off 4 bases at V and 6 bases at J, with 16 bases between the two ends. The CDR3 loop reads CAWISGLSAEQYF. The CDR3 bases are TGTGCCTGGATTAGCGGACTCTCGGCCGAGCAGTACTTC.

The CDR3 region is CASSLGRGGLGDTQYF. The CDR3 bases are TGTGCCAGCAGCTTAGGACGAGGAGGGCTGGGAGATACGCAGTATTTT. The chain employs TRBV11-3 and TRBJ2-3, with D perhaps TRBD2 (6 bases). V lost 1 base and J 5 bases, leaving 16 bases between the germline ends. The CDR3 covers 16 residues. Germline V CDR1 and CDR2: SGHNT, YENEEA.

The table lists this clone with a few counts. The gene calls are TRBV19 and TRBJ2-7; tentatively, D is TRBD2 (6 bases). V was shortened by 3 bases and J by 7 bases, with 13 bases between the two germline ends. Germline V gene data show CDR1 as LNHDA and CDR2 as SQIVND (reference sequence). The CDR3 extends over 13 amino acids. The CDR3 is CASSMRVGGEQYF. In DNA form, the CDR3 reads TGTGCCAGTAGTATGAGGGTGGGAGGTGAGCAGTACTTC. The full variable domain, completed using reference TRBV19 and TRBJ2-7, is DGGITQSPKYLFRKEGQNVTLSCEQNLNHDAMYWYRQDPGQGLRLIYYSQIVNDFQKGDIAEGYSVSREKKESFPLTVTSAQKNPTAFYLCASSMRVGGEQYFGPGTRLTVT.

V is TRBV10-1 and J is TRBJ2-3; 9 bases align to TRBD1. The CDR3 sequence is 18 residues long. In germline, CDR1 is WNHNN, CDR2 SYGVQD (reference sequence). The ends lost 3 bases at V and 2 bases at J; junction bases unmatched: 12. The CDR3 coding sequence is TGCGCCAGCAGTGAACTTCTCCCCGGGACAGGGTTCACAGATACGCAGTATTTT. Translating it yields CASSELLPGTGFTDTQYF.

V and J are TRBV7-6 and TRBJ2-3, with D uncertain. The CDR3 spans 13 residues. With 5 bases removed from V and 5 bases from J, the gap between germline ends came to 11 bases. Germline CDR1 is SGHVS and CDR2 is FNYEAQ. The CDR3 spells CASSGVPGDTQYF. The CDR3 DNA reads TGTGCCAGCAGCGGCGTGCCAGGAGATACGCAGTATTTT.

A note on this clone: At one of its ends the junction is not consistent with the germline gene, which may arise from a read error. Here the CDR3 DNA reads TGTTCCAGCAGCCTTGACAGGATTAACGAAAAACTGTTTTTT. Protein sequence: CSSSLDRINEKLFF. The chain carries TRBV7-9 and TRBJ1-4; perhaps TRBD1 as D (6 bases). CDR3 length: 14 amino acids. Looked up from germline, CDR1 is SEHNR and CDR2 is FQNEAQ (reference sequence).

The chain is built from TRBV28 and TRBJ1-2, with 12 bases that match TRBD1. In germline, CDR1 is MDHEN, CDR2 SYDVKM. The CDR3 runs 17 residues. With V trimmed by 3 bases and J by 4 bases, 9 bases remained unmatched. The CDR3, as DNA: TGTGCCAGCAGTTTGGCGGGACAGGGGGCGCTTGGCTATGGCTACACCTTC. It is translated as CASSLAGQGALGYGYTF.

V and J are TRBV21-1 and TRBJ2-7; the D call in the table, TRBD2, was not verified against the DNA. TRBV21-1 is assigned pseudogene status. This CDR3 region has 12 residues. CDR3 residues: CASSTSGLEQYF. CDR3 DNA sequence: TGTGCCAGCAGTACTAGCGGGTTGGAGCAGTACTTC.

The chain has TRBV5-8 and TRBJ2-7; TRBD2 might be the D (7 bases). V lost 0 bases to trimming and J lost 1 base, with 17 bases between them. This CDR3 spans 17 amino acids. Per the germline V gene, CDR1 is SGHTS and CDR2 is YDEGEE. CDR3 amino acids: CASSLAVGGVHSYEQYF. The CDR3 nucleotides read TGTGCCAGCAGCTTGGCCGTAGGGGGGGTACATTCCTACGAGCAGTACTTC.